Listed below are T cell receptor beta chains from one sample, sequenced in a study of OX40 agonist ivuxolimab in advanced cancers. The protocol was immunoSEQ multiplex PCR, while the TCRdb copy is restricted to in-frame clones and leaves out a portion. The sample has some 7,900 clones, about 81% seen once. The material was CD4+ or CD8+ T cells sorted from blood, obtained in a trial of the OX40 agonist ivuxolimab. These receptors all come from an adult with an advanced solid tumor such as melanoma, head and neck, liver or kidney cancer. Both conserved end residues are part of each CDR3. Each record gives: V gene, clone size, D gene, J gene, CDR3 protein, CDR3 DNA. A D gene is named only where the DNA matches it firmly. Clone size, where shown, is once, few, many, or a class for clones that have expanded.

>TRBV11-2|NA|TRBD1|TRBJ2-1
CASSSPRDRDEQFF
TGTGCCAGCAGCTCTCCAAGGGACAGAGATGAGCAGTTCTTC
>TRBV6-5|NA|NA|TRBJ1-2
CASSLGPYGNTF
TGTGCCAGCAGTTTGGGCCCGTATGGCAACACCTTC
>TRBV16|NA|NA|TRBJ2-2
CASSPYSTGELFF
TGTGCCAGCAGCCCGTATTCTACCGGGGAGCTGTTTTTT
>TRBV4-1|few|NA|TRBJ1-6
CASSQDGAANSPLHF
TGCGCCAGCAGCCAAGATGGTGCAGCTAATTCACCCCTCCACTTT
>TRBV9|NA|NA|TRBJ2-7
CASSGQFPSYEQYF
TGTGCCAGCAGCGGTCAGTTCCCTTCTTACGAGCAGTACTTC
>TRBV6-5|NA|TRBD2|TRBJ2-7
CASSEYSGGYEQYF
TGTGCCAGCAGTGAGTATAGCGGGGGCTACGAGCAGTACTTC
>TRBV5-6|NA|NA|TRBJ2-1
CASSFPGEHNEQFF
TGTGCCAGCAGCTTTCCGGGAGAGCACAATGAGCAGTTCTTC
>TRBV7-9|NA|TRBD2|TRBJ2-3
CASSLGTSGGQTDTQYF
TGTGCCAGCAGCTTAGGAACTAGCGGGGGTCAGACAGATACGCAGTATTTT
>TRBV6-4|NA|NA|TRBJ1-1
CASSDTDNTEAFF
TGTGCCAGCAGTGATACAGACAACACTGAAGCTTTCTTT
>TRBV19|NA|NA|TRBJ1-5
CASSIDYSGRPQHF
TGTGCCAGTAGTATAGACTACAGTGGTCGGCCCCAGCATTTT
>TRBV7-6|once|NA|TRBJ2-1
CASSLSSGPYNEQFF
TGTGCCAGCAGCTTGTCCAGCGGGCCATACAATGAGCAGTTCTTC
>TRBV7-9|NA|NA|TRBJ2-2
CASSHGGLTGELFF
TGTGCCAGCAGCCACGGGGGGCTCACCGGGGAGCTGTTTTTT
>TRBV18|NA|TRBD2|TRBJ2-7
CASSPIGGNEQYF
TGTGCCAGCTCACCAATCGGGGGGAACGAGCAGTACTTC
>TRBV5-4|NA|NA|TRBJ2-1
CASSASLADNEQFF
TGTGCCAGCTCAGCTTCCCTGGCAGACAATGAGCAGTTCTTC
>TRBV9|NA|TRBD2|TRBJ2-1
CASNGYRTSGGEQFF
TGTGCCAGCAACGGTTACCGGACTAGCGGGGGAGAGCAGTTCTTC
>TRBV14|medium-sized|NA|TRBJ2-2
CASSYDGGTGELFF
TGTGCCAGCAGCTATGATGGAGGGACCGGGGAGCTGTTTTTT
>TRBV9|NA|NA|TRBJ2-5
CASSLSRQETQYF
TGTGCCAGCAGCCTATCACGACAGGAGACCCAGTACTTC
>TRBV19|few|TRBD1|TRBJ1-6
CASSTMGQGTSSYNSPLHF
TGTGCCAGTAGTACGATGGGACAGGGTACGAGCTCCTATAATTCACCCCTCCACTTT
>TRBV25-1|NA|NA|TRBJ1-1
CASSPHGSDTEAFF
TGTGCCAGCAGCCCACACGGGAGTGACACTGAAGCTTTCTTT
>TRBV4-3|NA|NA|TRBJ2-2
CASSQDIGTGELFF
TGCGCCAGCAGCCAAGATATAGGGACCGGGGAGCTGTTTTTT
>TRBV28|once|TRBD2|TRBJ2-3
CATYGGLAVTQYF
TGTGCCACCTACGGGGGACTAGCGGTAACGCAGTATTTT
>TRBV5-1|once|NA|TRBJ1-2
CASSRLTGQANYGYTF
TGCGCCAGCAGCCGCCTGACAGGCCAAGCTAACTATGGCTACACCTTC
>TRBV5-5|NA|NA|TRBJ1-5
CASSSLSGLNQPQHF
TGTGCCAGCAGCAGTCTATCCGGGCTTAATCAGCCCCAGCATTTT
>TRBV6-5|NA|NA|TRBJ1-1
CASTYEYWMEAFF
TGTGCCAGCACTTACGAGTATTGGATGGAAGCTTTCTTT
>TRBV9|NA|TRBD1|TRBJ1-2
CASSVARQGNYGYTF
TGTGCCAGCAGCGTAGCTCGACAGGGTAACTATGGCTACACCTTC
>TRBV30|NA|NA|TRBJ1-1
CAWLSDTEAFF
TGTGCCTGGCTCTCCGACACTGAAGCTTTCTTT
>TRBV28|few|NA|TRBJ1-2
CASSLPGQAYGYTF
TGTGCCAGCAGTTTACCGGGACAAGCCTATGGCTACACCTTC
>TRBV6-6|NA|NA|TRBJ2-7
CASSSSHSYEQYF
TGTGCCAGCAGTTCTTCTCATTCGTACGAGCAGTACTTC